Described below is a single T cell receptor beta chain sequence and its context. The specificity of this receptor is unknown. No base quality information exists; no much larger clone differs at one position. Trimming removed 4 bases from V and 0 bases from J, leaving 10 bases between the germline ends. There are 15 amino acids in the CDR3, from cysteine to phenylalanine inclusive. The read is trimmed to its CDR3 DNA, 45 bases read in frame from base 1. The data belong to a study of blood T cell repertoires in COVID-19 (dated by TCRdb to about 2020). Some background on the complete study: The collaborator samples originated in the United States, Italy and Spain and spanned the acute and convalescent phases of COVID-19. The material from the prospective study consisted of cDNA or gDNA derived from T cells, B-cell-depleted T cells, or PBMCs. Subjects who had been exposed to COVID-19, were actively infected with it, or had recovered from it provided the deeply sampled blood TCRbeta repertoires that made up the dataset. The repertoires were released in a freely available public database intended as a resource for research on the immune response to SARS-CoV-2. The samples were drawn from two sources: the first 160 participants of the ongoing ImmuneRACE study, and some 1,300 subjects contributed by 6 global collaborators. A de-identified subject ID, COVID-19 status, age in years and sex were almost always included in the sample metadata. HLA class I and class II types, where available, came from metadata supplied by the sample provider rather than from assay-based typing.

Samples from volunteer blood donors who had recovered from COVID-19 were contributed by a second Seattle source. Whole blood was collected in K2EDTA tubes by collaborating institutions according to the institutions' own protocols. For TCRbeta analysis, collaborators shipped samples in one of three forms: frozen whole blood, isolated PBMCs, or DNA extracted from either of those sample types. What the research found in general, with its limitations: Clinical and demographic metadata were provided uncurated, with the amount varying by source and participant.

TCRbeta CDR3 regions were amplified from genomic DNA by means of the immunoSEQ Assay, a bias-controlled multiplex PCR. In the authors' own workflow: Within the assay, amplification of reference gene primers was used to estimate how many nucleated cells each sample contained. Sequence reads were collapsed and filtered to measure the absolute abundance of every unique TCRbeta CDR3 rearrangement. Productive Simpson clonality was computed per sample as the square root of Simpson's diversity index over productive rearrangements. This is the immuneACCESS table as TCRdb keeps it, with only in-frame sequences that have V and J called. A part of the clones is gone; compared with another copy, unresolved V genes explain less than half, and the rest is unexplained. V, J and clone size are taken as reported in that table, and D and trimming were inferred from the DNA itself. For this sample there are some 250,000 clones; approximately 90% appear just once. The ten largest clones add up to around 0.99% of the sample.

The sequenced sample was peripheral blood. The sequence is built from TRBV23-1 and TRBJ2-4; the D gene remains uncertain. TRBV23-1 is filed as an ORF, its function uncertain. The sequence came from a woman between 40 and 50 years old who had recovered from COVID-19. CDR3 protein: CASSPLPLAKNIQYF. The nucleotide sequence reads as follows: TGCGCCAGCAGTCCCCTTCCACTAGCCAAAAACATTCAGTACTTC.